This entry lists 20 T cell receptor beta chains sequenced from one sample in a study of blood T cell repertoires in COVID-19. The data were produced by immunoSEQ multiplex PCR, yet TCRdb's version contains in-frame clones alone and is incomplete. The sample includes 250,000 to 300,000 clones, 80% to 90% of them seen just once. The source material was PBMCs or T cells enriched from blood (not recorded which). The receptors were gathered from a man between 18 and 29 years old who had recovered from COVID-19.

The chain recombines TRBV5-1 with TRBJ2-7; tentatively, D is TRBD1 (6 bases). V was trimmed by 6 bases and J by 4 bases, leaving 20 bases between them. The germline gives CDR1 SGHRS, CDR2 YFSETQ. The CDR3 contains 15 residues. The DNA of the CDR3 is TGCGCCAGCACCGACCACCGGGACATTCGGTACGAGCAGTACTTC. It translates to CASTDHRDIRYEQYF.

The chain joins TRBV19 to TRBJ2-1; no definite D call. CDR1 is LNHDA and CDR2 is SQIVND in the germline V gene (reference sequence). The CDR3 runs to 14 residues. The germline V and J ends were trimmed by 3 bases and 4 bases, with 10 bases remaining between them. The CDR3 DNA is TGTGCCAGTAGTATGATTGACTCTTACAATGAGCAGTTCTTC. Protein sequence: CASSMIDSYNEQFF.

The CDR3 nucleotides read TGTGCCAGCAGTTTGGGACAGGGGGCAGGAAAACTGTTTTTT. It encodes CASSLGQGAGKLFF. The chain links TRBV6-5 to TRBJ1-4; TRBD1 agrees at 12 bases. This CDR3 comprises 14 residues. Germline CDR1 MNHEY, CDR2 SVGAGI. V gave up 4 bases and J gave up 10 bases; unmatched junction bases: 4.

This clone has just a few counts. The chain employs TRBV11-3 and TRBJ2-1; 8 bases agree with TRBD2. V gave up 1 base and J gave up 6 bases; unmatched junction bases: 11. Looked up from germline, CDR1 is SGHNT and CDR2 is YENEEA. There are 17 residues in the CDR3. In DNA, the CDR3 is TGTGCCAGCAGCTTAGGCGGGGTAGCGGGGAAACTCAATGAGCAGTTCTTC. Translation gives CASSLGGVAGKLNEQFF.

The V gene is TRBV30, the J gene TRBJ2-1; a weak D match, TRBD1 (6 bases). The germline V gene encodes CDR1 GTSNPN and CDR2 SVGIG (reference sequence). V was clipped by 0 bases and J by 6 bases, with 15 bases between them. This CDR3 spans 15 amino acids. CDR3 sequence: CAWSVQGRRFNEQFF. The CDR3 DNA reads as TGTGCCTGGAGTGTACAGGGTCGTCGTTTCAATGAGCAGTTCTTC.

The V call is TRBV24-1, the J call TRBJ2-3; TRBD2 agrees at 8 bases. Trimming at V came to 4 bases and at J to 5 bases, leaving 7 bases not matched to a gene. The CDR3 length is 15 residues. Germline CDR1 and CDR2: KGHDR and SFDVKD. CDR3 residues: CATSDPGGAGDTQYF. The CDR3 region has the DNA TGTGCCACCAGTGACCCGGGAGGGGCGGGAGATACGCAGTATTTT.

This chain links TRBV19 with TRBJ1-1, with D possibly being TRBD1 (6 bases). The CDR3 totals 14 residues. With 5 bases removed from V and 0 bases from J, the gap between germline ends came to 10 bases. Germline-derived CDR1 and CDR2 are LNHDA and SQIVND (reference sequence). The CDR3: CASSPRQVNTEAFF. The CDR3 coding sequence is TGTGCCAGTAGTCCGAGACAGGTGAACACTGAAGCTTTCTTT.

This chain uses TRBV14 with TRBJ1-5, with a possible D match to TRBD1 (6 bases). Trimming pared 9 bases from V and 2 bases from J, leaving 20 bases between. Germline lookup yields CDR1 SGHDN and CDR2 FVKESK. This CDR3 is 16 amino acids long. The CDR3 reads CASYQSGGGCNQPQHF. The CDR3 nucleotides are TGTGCCAGTTACCAGAGTGGGGGCGGTTGCAATCAGCCCCAGCATTTT.

The rearrangement links TRBV5-6 to TRBJ1-1; 7 nucleotides align to TRBD1. The CDR3 is 15 residues long. V lost 4 bases and J lost 0; bases outside the gene matches: 6. Germline assignment: CDR1 SGHDT and CDR2 YYEEEE. This CDR3 is CASSRQGYLNTEAFF. The DNA of the CDR3 is TGTGCCAGCAGCCGACAGGGCTATCTGAACACTGAAGCTTTCTTT.

CDR3: CASSLGGAEAKNIQYF. Here the CDR3 DNA reads TGTGCCAGCAGTTTAGGTGGCGCGGAGGCCAAAAACATTCAGTACTTC. V gene TRBV28 combines with J gene TRBJ2-4; D call uncertain. CDR3 size: 16 residues. Trimming removed 2 bases from V and 1 base from J, with 12 bases in between. Germline-derived CDR1 and CDR2 are MDHEN and SYDVKM.

V usage is TRBV7-9 and J usage is TRBJ2-1; D possibly corresponds to TRBD2 (5 bases). V lost 3 bases and J 9 bases, leaving 24 bases between the germline ends. The CDR3 has 17 amino acids. CDR1 is SEHNR and CDR2 is FQNEAQ in the germline V gene (reference sequence). The CDR3, as DNA: TGTGCCAGCAGCTTCCCACCCGAGGAGGTAAGGCCCCGTGAGCAGTTCTTC. Encoded protein: CASSFPPEEVRPREQFF.

This rearrangement joins TRBV3-1 (or the pseudogene TRBV3-2) to TRBJ2-1; D may be TRBD2 (6 bases). V was cut by 1 base and J by 8 bases, with 12 bases left in between. CDR3 length: 14 amino acids. The germline V gene has CDR1 LGHDT and CDR2 YNNKEL (reference sequence). CDR3 bases: TGTGCCAGCAGCCAAGGGAGGGCAGTGTATGAGCAGTTCTTC. Protein product: CASSQGRAVYEQFF.

The CDR3 DNA is TGTGCCAGCAGCGCCGATCAGGGGTCCCATCAGCCCCAGCATTTT. Translation gives CASSADQGSHQPQHF. J is TRBJ1-5 and V is TRBV9; TRBD1 is a possible D gene (6 bases). The length of the CDR3 is 15 residues. The germline gives CDR1 SGDLS, CDR2 YYNGEE. V was pared by 3 bases and J by 5 bases, with 15 bases between.

Note on this clone: This sample includes further DNA sequences coding for the same CDR3. The V and J genes are TRBV30 and TRBJ1-2; D is perhaps TRBD1 (5 bases). The CDR3 length is 12 residues. Germline V gene sequence: CDR1 GTSNPN, CDR2 SVGIG (reference sequence). The V end lost 2 bases, the J end lost 4 bases, and 8 bases lay between the germline ends. CDR3 in DNA: TGTGCCTGGAGTCTCACAGGCTATGGCTACACCTTC. Translated, it gives CAWSLTGYGYTF.

The chain combines TRBV9 with TRBJ2-3, with 10 nucleotides matching TRBD2. The CDR3 is made up of 16 amino acids. Germline loops: CDR1 SGDLS, CDR2 YYNGEE. The ends lost 0 bases at V and 5 bases at J; junction bases unmatched: 6. CDR3 protein: CASSVASGSTLDTQYF. The CDR3 region has the DNA TGTGCCAGCAGCGTAGCTAGCGGGAGTACTTTAGATACGCAGTATTTT.

The chain employs TRBV11-3 and TRBJ2-2; D unclear. The CDR3 has 13 amino acids. The germline CDR1 and CDR2 sequences are SGHNT and YENEEA. Trimming took 1 base from V and 7 from J, leaving 7 bases between them. The CDR3 sequence: CASSLVPGGELFF. CDR3 bases: TGTGCCAGCAGCTTAGTTCCCGGCGGGGAGCTGTTTTTT.

The rearrangement joins TRBV14 to TRBJ1-6; 10 bases match TRBD1. CDR1 and CDR2 (germline): SGHDN, FVKESK. The V segment lost 1 base and the J segment 9 bases; nucleotides outside the gene matches: 9. The CDR3 extends over 17 amino acids. The DNA for the CDR3 is TGTGCCAGCAGCCAAGTCTCCGGGACAGGGGTTCGTTCACCCCTCCACTTT. It translates to CASSQVSGTGVRSPLHF. The full variable domain, completed using reference TRBV14 and TRBJ1-6, is EAGVTQFPSHSVIEKGQTVTLRCDPISGHDNLYWYRRVMGKEIKFLLHFVKESKQDESGMPNNRFLAERTGGTYSTLKVQPAELEDSGVYFCASSQVSGTGVRSPLHFGNGTRLTVT.

V and J are TRBV30 and TRBJ2-1; 7 nucleotides line up with TRBD2. Germline CDR1 GTSNPN, CDR2 SVGIG (reference sequence). This CDR3 has 11 amino acids. Trimming removed 5 bases from V and 7 bases from J; junction bases left unmatched: 2. As DNA, the CDR3 is TGTGCCTGGGGGGAGGGGAATGAGCAGTTCTTC. Translated, it gives CAWGEGNEQFF.

This clone occurred once. V is TRBV2 and J is TRBJ2-5; D ambiguous. Germline V gene sequence: CDR1 SNHLY, CDR2 FYNNEI. This CDR3 has 13 residues. V was cut by 11 bases and J by 2 bases, with 15 bases left in between. The CDR3: CAGSSWAQETQYF. CDR3 coding DNA: TGTGCCGGTTCGAGCTGGGCTCAAGAGACCCAGTACTTC.

This sequence joins TRBV18 and TRBJ2-7, with unresolved D. There are 14 residues in the CDR3. V was clipped by 0 bases and J by 4 bases, with 10 bases between them. The germline CDR1 and CDR2 sequences are KGHSH and LQKENI. This chain's CDR3 is CASSPPSTHYEQYF. CDR3 sequence (DNA): TGTGCCAGCTCACCACCTTCTACTCATTACGAGCAGTACTTC.